Below, 27 T cell receptor beta chains from the same sample are listed, as sequenced in a study of PD-L1 blockade in urothelial cancer. The assay was immunoSEQ multiplex PCR, and TCRdb's table has in-frame clones only and misses some. The sample records 27,000 or so clones, around 90% being singletons. Source: PBMCs, taken around atezolizumab (anti-PD-L1) treatment. The receptors derive from a man in his fifties with urothelial cancer.

The chain's CDR3 is CASSFPSGNEQFF. CDR3 bases: TGTGCCAGCAGCTTCCCCAGCGGTAATGAGCAGTTCTTC. V is TRBV7-9 and J is TRBJ2-1, with TRBD2 as a possible D gene (5 bases). This CDR3 comprises 13 residues. Germline loops: CDR1 SEHNR, CDR2 FQNEAQ (reference sequence). V was cut by 3 bases and J by 7 bases, with 10 bases left in between.

This clone was recorded only once. The chain is built from TRBV27 and TRBJ2-7, with 9 positions matching TRBD1. The ends lost 5 bases at V and 2 bases at J; junction bases unmatched: 10. This CDR3 comprises 16 residues. CDR1 is MNHEY, CDR2 SMNVEV, per germline (reference sequence). CDR3 region: CASSQGTGIQPYEQYF. In DNA form, the CDR3 reads TGTGCCAGCAGTCAAGGGACAGGGATCCAACCCTACGAGCAGTACTTC.

This rearrangement joins TRBV29-1 to TRBJ1-4; D not certain. Germline V gives CDR1 SQVTM, CDR2 ANQGSEA. This CDR3 has 13 amino acids. V was cut by 7 bases and J by 5 bases, with 14 bases left in between. CDR3 protein: CSGRQGSNEKLFF. DNA for the CDR3: TGCAGCGGAAGACAAGGGAGCAATGAAAAACTGTTTTTT.

The rearrangement links TRBV30 to TRBJ1-5, with D tentatively TRBD1 (5 bases). CDR1 is GTSNPN and CDR2 is SVGIG in the germline V gene (reference sequence). Trimming cost V 3 bases and J 3 bases, with 12 bases left between them. The CDR3 extends over 14 amino acids. Written as DNA, the CDR3 is TGTGCCTGGAGCGGGACTCGGGACAATCAGCCCCAGCATTTT. Translated: CAWSGTRDNQPQHF.

This clone was detected only once. V gene TRBV30 combines with J gene TRBJ2-7, with D unresolved. In germline, CDR1 is GTSNPN, CDR2 SVGIG (reference sequence). The length of the CDR3 is 13 residues. V was clipped by 0 bases and J by 4 bases, with 10 bases between them. This chain's CDR3 is CAWSVNSAYEQYF. CDR3 DNA: TGTGCCTGGAGTGTAAATAGTGCGTACGAGCAGTACTTC.

V gene TRBV18 combines with J gene TRBJ2-3, with D possibly being TRBD2 (6 bases). This CDR3 is 14 amino acids long. Looked up from germline, CDR1 is KGHSH and CDR2 is LQKENI. V lost 3 bases to trimming and J lost 2 bases, with 9 bases between them. The CDR3 DNA reads TGTGCCAGCTCACCCCGGGACTTCACAGATACGCAGTATTTT. Its translation: CASSPRDFTDTQYF.

The gene calls are TRBV6-5 and TRBJ2-7, with 8 nucleotides matching TRBD1. This CDR3 comprises 14 residues. Germline V lookup: CDR1 MNHEY, CDR2 SVGAGI. J was trimmed by 5 bases and V by 0 bases; bases with no gene match: 3. The CDR3 is CASSYSPTGDEQYF. The CDR3 coding sequence is TGTGCCAGCAGTTACTCGCCGACAGGGGACGAGCAGTACTTC.

The genes are TRBV25-1 and TRBJ2-7; 11 bases fit TRBD1. V gave up 1 base and J gave up 5 bases; unmatched junction bases: 1. Per the germline V gene, CDR1 is MGHDK and CDR2 is SYGVNS. This CDR3 is 14 amino acids long. The CDR3 nucleotides read TGTGCCAGCAGTGAATGGACAGGGGGCAACGAGCAGTACTTC. Translation: CASSEWTGGNEQYF.

This chain uses TRBV11-2 with TRBJ2-5, with TRBD2 identical over 11 bases. The junction had 3 bases not matched to a gene; V was cut back by 5 bases and J by 1 base. Germline V lookup: CDR1 SGHAT, CDR2 FQNNGV. This CDR3 region has 15 residues. CDR3 residues: CASSPGTSGQETQYF. DNA for the CDR3: TGTGCCAGCAGCCCCGGGACTAGCGGCCAAGAGACCCAGTACTTC.

The table lists this clone with a few counts. The rearrangement links TRBV19 to TRBJ1-3, with TRBD1 matching over 8 bases. Germline assignment: CDR1 LNHDA and CDR2 SQIVND (reference sequence). This CDR3 spans 13 amino acids. J gave up 2 bases and V 7 bases, and 1 base lay outside the gene matches. CDR3 nucleotides: TGTGCCAGTACGACAGGGGCTGGAAACACCATATATTTT. Amino acids: CASTTGAGNTIYF.

This chain links TRBV30 with TRBJ2-7; D is unclear. Germline V gene data show CDR1 as GTSNPN and CDR2 as SVGIG (reference sequence). The germline V and J ends were trimmed by 0 bases and 1 base, with 4 bases remaining between them. CDR3 length: 12 residues. The CDR3 DNA is TGTGCCTGGAGTGTACTATCCTACGAGCAGTACTTC. Protein sequence: CAWSVLSYEQYF.

The chain carries TRBV7-8 and TRBJ2-5, with D unresolved. This CDR3 is 14 amino acids long. Deletions cut 5 bases from V and 7 bases from J, with 17 bases between. The germline V gene has CDR1 SGHVS and CDR2 FQNEAQ. CDR3 region: CASSTQVVRATQYF. CDR3 nucleotide sequence: TGTGCCAGCAGCACCCAAGTCGTAAGAGCGACCCAGTACTTC. Using reference TRBV7-8 and TRBJ2-5 for the parts outside the CDR3, the full variable domain is GAGVSQSPRYKVAKRGQDVALRCDPISGHVSLFWYQQALGQGPEFLTYFQNEAQLDKSGLPSDRFFAERPEGSVSTLKIQRTQQEDSAVYLCASSTQVVRATQYFGPGTRLLVL.

The V call is TRBV9, the J call TRBJ2-3; 8 nucleotides agree with TRBD1. Trimming at V came to 1 base and at J to 0 bases, leaving 4 bases not matched to a gene. CDR3 length: 16 amino acids. Germline loops: CDR1 SGDLS, CDR2 YYNGEE. This CDR3 reads CASSVQGAWSTDTQYF. The DNA for the CDR3 is TGTGCCAGCAGCGTACAGGGGGCGTGGAGCACAGATACGCAGTATTTT. Based on the CDR3 plus reference TRBV9 and TRBJ2-3, the full variable domain is DSGVTQTPKHLITATGQRVTLRCSPRSGDLSVYWYQQSLDQGLQFLIQYYNGEERAKGNILERFSAQQFPDLHSELNLSSLELGDSALYFCASSVQGAWSTDTQYFGPGTRLTVL.

The V gene is TRBV28, the J gene TRBJ1-5, with a possible D match to TRBD1 (5 bases). From germline, CDR1 is MDHEN and CDR2 SYDVKM. The CDR3 runs 15 residues. Trimming took off 6 bases at V and 13 bases at J, with 25 bases between the two ends. The CDR3 loop is CASRPMKGAYVGQHF. DNA of the CDR3: TGTGCCAGCAGGCCCATGAAAGGGGCCTACGTCGGGCAGCATTTT. Together with reference TRBV28 and TRBJ1-5, the CDR3 gives the full variable domain: DVKVTQSSRYLVKRTGEKVFLECVQDMDHENMFWYRQDPGLGLRLIYFSYDVKMKEKGDIPEGYSVSREKKERFSLILESASTNQTSMYLCASRPMKGAYVGQHFGDGTRLSIL.

This chain uses TRBV19 with TRBJ1-5, with 8 bases that match TRBD1. Trimming at V came to 7 bases and at J to 2 bases, leaving 7 bases not matched to a gene. Germline V gene lookup returns CDR1 LNHDA and CDR2 SQIVND (reference sequence). The CDR3 is made up of 15 amino acids. The CDR3 nucleotides read TGTGCCAGTATACAGGGGGGTTTGGGCAATCAGCCCCAGCATTTT. This sequence encodes CASIQGGLGNQPQHF.

The chain links TRBV5-6 to TRBJ2-7, with 8 positions matching TRBD2. Looked up from germline, CDR1 is SGHDT and CDR2 is YYEEEE. The CDR3 runs 17 residues. Unmatched junction bases numbered 14, after V lost 5 bases and J lost 1 base. CDR3 coding DNA: TGTGCCAGCAGTTCCTCTCAGCGGGGGCCCCCATCCTACGAGCAGTACTTC. This gives the protein CASSSSQRGPPSYEQYF.

This clone showed up just once. The V call is TRBV27, the J call TRBJ2-5, with D hard to call. The V end lost 5 bases, the J end lost 4 bases, and 14 bases lay between the germline ends. Germline V lookup: CDR1 MNHEY, CDR2 SMNVEV (reference sequence). CDR3 size: 14 residues. CDR3 bases: TGTGCCAGCAGTCCGCTAAATCCAGGAGAGACCCAGTACTTC. It yields the protein CASSPLNPGETQYF.

The chain recombines TRBV19 with TRBJ1-2; D not resolved. Trimming took off 10 bases at V and 1 base at J, with 13 bases between the two ends. The CDR3 runs 13 residues. Germline V gene lookup returns CDR1 LNHDA and CDR2 SQIVND (reference sequence). CDR3 sequence (DNA): TGTGCCACCGGCACAGCCCTTAACTATGGCTACACCTTC. Residues: CATGTALNYGYTF. The full variable domain, rest sourced from reference TRBV19 and TRBJ1-2, is DGGITQSPKYLFRKEGQNVTLSCEQNLNHDAMYWYRQDPGQGLRLIYYSQIVNDFQKGDIAEGYSVSREKKESFPLTVTSAQKNPTAFYLCATGTALNYGYTFGSGTRLTVV.

This chain links TRBV10-2 with TRBJ2-2; 7 bases map to TRBD2. The CDR3 spans 16 residues. V lost 0 bases and J lost 0; bases outside the gene matches: 1. Per the germline V gene, CDR1 is WSHSY and CDR2 is SAAADI. The CDR3 here is CASSESGGANTGELFF. The CDR3 nucleotides read TGCGCCAGCAGTGAGTCTGGGGGGGCGAACACCGGGGAGCTGTTTTTT.

The chain employs TRBV5-1 and TRBJ2-1; TRBD1 matches at 9 bases. The germline V gene encodes CDR1 SGHRS and CDR2 YFSETQ. The V and J ends lost 4 bases and 7 bases, in that order; junction bases with no gene match: 6. The CDR3 has 14 residues. In DNA form, the CDR3 reads TGCGCCAGCAGCACGTGGACAGGGGCGAATGAGCAGTTCTTC. The encoded protein is CASSTWTGANEQFF.

In its sample, this clone was seen a few times. The genes are TRBV2 and TRBJ2-7, with TRBD1 matching 12 bases. Germline values: CDR1 SNHLY, CDR2 FYNNEI. The CDR3 is made up of 15 amino acids. The V segment lost 6 bases and the J segment 2 bases; nucleotides outside the gene matches: 5. The CDR3 coding sequence is TGTGCCAGCAGCCAGGGACAGGGGGCTACCTACGAGCAGTACTTC. Its translation is CASSQGQGATYEQYF.

J is TRBJ2-1 and V is TRBV6-5; 11 bases map to TRBD2. Germline loops: CDR1 MNHEY, CDR2 SVGAGI. This CDR3 is built from 15 residues. V gave up 6 bases and J gave up 5 bases; unmatched junction bases: 6. The CDR3 sequence is CASSPSGGRNNEQFF. The CDR3, as DNA: TGTGCCAGCAGCCCTAGCGGGGGGAGAAACAATGAGCAGTTCTTC.

This clone was detected a few times. This chain joins TRBV9 and TRBJ2-3, with a possible D match to TRBD1 (6 bases). The V end was cut by 4 bases, the J end by 2 bases, with 11 bases between. The CDR3 runs to 14 residues. Germline CDR1 reads SGDLS; CDR2 reads YYNGEE. The DNA of the CDR3 is TGTGCCAGCAGCCGGGACAACCCCACAGATACGCAGTATTTT. Its translation: CASSRDNPTDTQYF.

The rearrangement links TRBV5-1 to TRBJ2-3; the D gene is possibly TRBD2 (6 bases). Per germline, CDR1 SGHRS and CDR2 YFSETQ. The germline V and J ends were trimmed by 4 bases and 1 base, with 19 bases remaining between them. There are 17 residues in the CDR3. The CDR3 protein is CASSGGLGSGRTDTQYF. DNA of the CDR3: TGCGCCAGCAGCGGGGGACTGGGTAGCGGTCGCACAGATACGCAGTATTTT.

The sample holds one count of this clone. CDR3 bases: TGTGCCAGCAGCGTAGATGCAGGGAGGCAGCCCCAGCATTTT. Encoded protein: CASSVDAGRQPQHF. V is TRBV9 and J is TRBJ1-5; TRBD1 is a possible D gene (5 bases). V shed 0 bases and J shed 7 bases, with 11 bases lying between them. This CDR3 region has 14 residues. Germline CDR1 and CDR2: SGDLS and YYNGEE.

The rearrangement uses TRBV30 and TRBJ2-5; D remains ambiguous. Trimming removed 1 base at V and 5 bases at J, with 11 bases between. The CDR3 runs to 13 residues. Germline V gene data show CDR1 as GTSNPN and CDR2 as SVGIG (reference sequence). CDR3 in DNA: TGTGCCTGGAGTGGAGAAGTTTTGGAGACCCAGTACTTC. Translation: CAWSGEVLETQYF.

The rearrangement joins TRBV9 to TRBJ2-7, with 7 bases matching TRBD2. Trimming took 0 bases from V and 2 from J; bases not matched to a gene: 5. The CDR3 consists of 15 residues. Germline CDR1 and CDR2: SGDLS and YYNGEE. The DNA for the CDR3 is TGTGCCAGCAGCGTAGATGGGAGGGCCGCCTACGAGCAGTACTTC. This translates into CASSVDGRAAYEQYF. The variable domain in full, completed from reference TRBV9 and TRBJ2-7, reads DSGVTQTPKHLITATGQRVTLRCSPRSGDLSVYWYQQSLDQGLQFLIQYYNGEERAKGNILERFSAQQFPDLHSELNLSSLELGDSALYFCASSVDGRAAYEQYFGPGTRLTVT.